The TCR beta chain under discussion was sequenced for a study of T-cell memory formation after mild COVID-19 (dated by TCRdb to the early 2020s). Describing the broader study: TCR sequence clusters from the two donors were found to be largely donor specific. Longitudinal TCRalpha and TCRbeta repertoire sequencing tracked T-cell clones expanding and contracting after mild COVID-19 in two donors. Two young, previously healthy adult volunteers made up the cohort, one male and one female.

CDR1 DFQATT and CDR2 SNEGSKA are derived from the germline V gene (reference sequence). The CDR3 covers 13 residues, taking in both the cysteine and the phenylalanine. The retained sequence is limited to the CDR3, 39 bases, with the frame set at the first base. Germline trimming amounts to 6 bases on V and 4 bases on J, with 6 as the count of junction bases outside the gene matches. Instrument on record: Illumina NovaSeq 6000. Using 5'RACE with constant-segment primers, TCRalpha and TCRbeta cDNA libraries were constructed, with sample barcodes and unique molecular identifiers added in the process. Trizol reagent was used to extract RNA from every sample. Libraries were amplified in two PCR steps, with a second sample barcode and Illumina TruSeq adapters added in the second step. Libraries were sequenced on an Illumina NovaSeq with 2 x 150 bp paired-end reads. Turning to the authors' computational methods: Reads were demultiplexed and collapsed into UMI-guided consensus sequences with migec v1.2.7. Using mixcr v2.1.11, UMI consensuses were aligned to TRA and TRB V and J templates and then assembled into clonotypes. Clonotypes were classified as expanded or contracted when called significant by both edgeR and NoisET, with noise models trained on biological replicates. For edgeR calls, a false discovery rate-adjusted p below 0.01 and a log2 fold-change threshold of 1 were applied. As an exploratory analysis of dynamics, max-normalized trajectories of the 1000 most abundant clonotypes were examined by PCA with hierarchical clustering. Separately sequenced CD4+ and CD8+ repertoires were used to assign the CD4 or CD8 phenotype of responding clones. TCRdb trimmed public reads at Q25 via fastp, called clones via MiXCR and kept in-frame beta chains. When rows share a CDR3 protein, they turn into one entry using the most common DNA and genes. V and J calls and clone size were set by TCRdb, not the authors. The sample includes about 130,000 distinct CDR3 sequences, with roughly 15% observed a single time. The top ten clones comprise more than 11% of the sample.

PBMCs were isolated by Ficoll-Paque density gradient centrifugation. The sample holds a few counts of this clonotype. Its antigen remains undetermined. Per-base qualities were not stored, and no clone one base away is much larger. Study-level results and caveats: Some responding clones were found in pre-infection memory, which suggests that pre-existing cross-reactive memory T cells took part in the SARS-CoV-2 response. SARS-CoV-2 specificity of the second-wave clones peaking on day 37 was not confirmed. Contracting CD4+ clones turned up mainly in the CM and EM memory subsets, whereas EMRA was where CD8+ clones were enriched. The study covered only a couple of mild cases, and larger cohorts including severe cases with pre-infection samples were considered necessary. From day 15 to 85, contracting clones showed balanced CD4/CD8 phenotypes, whereas a second wave of clones that expanded from day 15 to 37 leaned towards CD4+.

This TCR was sampled from an adult woman who had mild COVID-19 (a few samples of this study predate the infection). The sample titles of this study are shuffled in the database, so cell type and time point are left out; the donor was told from shared clones. The chain is assembled from TRBV20-1 and TRBJ2-1; 7 bases in between match TRBD2. Sequencing was carried out using PBMCs or a T cell subset sorted from them (not recorded which). CDR3 protein: CSAQTSSYNEQFF. The DNA sequence follows: TGCAGTGCCCAGACTAGCTCTTACAATGAGCAGTTCTTC.